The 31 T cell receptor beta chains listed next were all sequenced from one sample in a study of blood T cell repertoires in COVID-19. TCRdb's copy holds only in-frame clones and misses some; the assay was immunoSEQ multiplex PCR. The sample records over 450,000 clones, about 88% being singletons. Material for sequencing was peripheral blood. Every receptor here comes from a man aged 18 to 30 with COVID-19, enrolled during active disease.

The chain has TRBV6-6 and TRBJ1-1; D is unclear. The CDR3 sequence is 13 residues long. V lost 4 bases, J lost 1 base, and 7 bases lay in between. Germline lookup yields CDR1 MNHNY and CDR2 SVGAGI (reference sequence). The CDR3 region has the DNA TGTGCCAGCAGTTCTTCCGGGAACACTGAAGCTTTCTTT. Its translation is CASSSSGNTEAFF.

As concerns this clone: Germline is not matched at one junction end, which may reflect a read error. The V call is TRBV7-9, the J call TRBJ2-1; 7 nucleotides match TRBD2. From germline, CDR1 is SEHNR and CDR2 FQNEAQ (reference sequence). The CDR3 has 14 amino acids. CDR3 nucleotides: TGTGCCAGCAGCTCGGGACTATCCTCCAATGAGCAGTTCTTC. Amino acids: CASSSGLSSNEQFF.

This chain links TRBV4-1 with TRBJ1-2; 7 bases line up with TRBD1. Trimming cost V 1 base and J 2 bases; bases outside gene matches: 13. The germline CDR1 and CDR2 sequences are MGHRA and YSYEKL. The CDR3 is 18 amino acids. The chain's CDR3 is CASSQVGTGQLKNYGYTF. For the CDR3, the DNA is TGCGCCAGCAGCCAAGTAGGTACGGGACAGCTAAAGAACTATGGCTACACCTTC.

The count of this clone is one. The CDR3 spells CASSLIGDSSTDTQYF. The CDR3 region has the DNA TGTGCCAGCAGCTTAATCGGAGATTCTAGCACAGATACGCAGTATTTT. The rearrangement links TRBV7-2 to TRBJ2-3; D is unresolved. Germline CDR1 SGHTA, CDR2 FQGNSA. This CDR3 has 16 amino acids. Between the trimmed V and J ends, which lost 2 bases and 0 bases, there was a span of 12 bases.

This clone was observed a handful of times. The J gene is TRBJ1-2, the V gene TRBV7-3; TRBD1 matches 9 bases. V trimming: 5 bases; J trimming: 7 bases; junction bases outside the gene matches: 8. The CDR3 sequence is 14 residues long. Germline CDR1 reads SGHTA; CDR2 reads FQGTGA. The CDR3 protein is CASSPGTGNGGYTF. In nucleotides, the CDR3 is TGTGCCAGCAGCCCAGGGACAGGGAATGGTGGCTACACCTTC.

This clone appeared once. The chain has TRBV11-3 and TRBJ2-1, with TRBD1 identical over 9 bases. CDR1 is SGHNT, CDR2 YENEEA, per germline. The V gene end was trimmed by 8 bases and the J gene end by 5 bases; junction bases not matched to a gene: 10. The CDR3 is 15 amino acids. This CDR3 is CASSQRQGVDNEQFF. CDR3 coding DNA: TGTGCCAGCTCACAACGACAGGGGGTGGACAATGAGCAGTTCTTC.

CDR3 nucleotide sequence: TGTGCCAGCAGCTCCGGCGGGCTAGCGGGGGGGTATGAGCAGTTCTTC. It codes for CASSSGGLAGGYEQFF. The rearrangement joins TRBV5-4 to TRBJ2-1, with 12 nucleotides matching TRBD2. Germline values: CDR1 SGHNT, CDR2 YYREEE (reference sequence). The CDR3 sequence is 16 residues long. J gave up 8 bases and V 3 bases, and 9 bases lay outside the gene matches.

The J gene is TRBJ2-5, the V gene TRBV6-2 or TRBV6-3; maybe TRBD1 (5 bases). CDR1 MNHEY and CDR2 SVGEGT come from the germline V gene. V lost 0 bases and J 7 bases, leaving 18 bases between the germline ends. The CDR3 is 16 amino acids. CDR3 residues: CASSYSANTGSWTQYF. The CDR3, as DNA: TGTGCCAGCAGTTACTCAGCAAATACAGGATCTTGGACCCAGTACTTC.

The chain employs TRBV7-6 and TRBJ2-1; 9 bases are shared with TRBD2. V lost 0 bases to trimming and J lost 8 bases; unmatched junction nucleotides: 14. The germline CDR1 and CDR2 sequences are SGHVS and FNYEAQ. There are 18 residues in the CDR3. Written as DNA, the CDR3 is TGTGCCAGCAGCTTAGCGCTGCGCGGGGGGGCCTCTCCGCATGAGCAGTTCTTC. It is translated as CASSLALRGGASPHEQFF.

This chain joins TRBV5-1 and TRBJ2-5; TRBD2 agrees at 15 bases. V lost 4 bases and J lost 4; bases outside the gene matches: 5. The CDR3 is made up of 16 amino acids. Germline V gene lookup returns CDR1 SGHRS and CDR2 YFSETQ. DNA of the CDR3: TGCGCCAGCAGCCCTGGACTAGCGGGGGGGCGAGAGACCCAGTACTTC. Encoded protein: CASSPGLAGGRETQYF.

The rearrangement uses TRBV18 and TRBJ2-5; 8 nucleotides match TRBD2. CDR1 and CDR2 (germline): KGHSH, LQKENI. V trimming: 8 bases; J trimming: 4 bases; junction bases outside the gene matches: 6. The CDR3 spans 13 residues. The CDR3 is CASLPGRGETQYF. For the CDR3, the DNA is TGTGCCAGCCTTCCCGGGAGGGGAGAGACCCAGTACTTC. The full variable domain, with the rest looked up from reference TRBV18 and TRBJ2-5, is NAGVMQNPRHLVRRRGQEARLRCSPMKGHSHVYWYRQLPEEGLKFMVYLQKENIIDESGMPKERFSAEFPKEGPSILRIQQVVRGDSAAYFCASLPGRGETQYFGPGTRLLVL.

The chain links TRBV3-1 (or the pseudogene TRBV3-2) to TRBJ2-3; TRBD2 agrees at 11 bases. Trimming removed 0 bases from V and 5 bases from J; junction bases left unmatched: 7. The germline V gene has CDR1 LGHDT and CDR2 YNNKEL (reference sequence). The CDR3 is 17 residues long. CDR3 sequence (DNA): TGTGCCAGCAGCCAAGACCTCCTAGCGGGGGGATTAGATACGCAGTATTTT. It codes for CASSQDLLAGGLDTQYF.

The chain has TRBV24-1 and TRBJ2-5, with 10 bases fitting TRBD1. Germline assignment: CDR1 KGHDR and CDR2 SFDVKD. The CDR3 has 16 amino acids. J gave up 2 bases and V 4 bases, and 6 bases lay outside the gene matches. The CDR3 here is CATSDPGQGGQETQYF. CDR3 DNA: TGTGCCACCAGTGACCCAGGACAGGGGGGACAAGAGACCCAGTACTTC.

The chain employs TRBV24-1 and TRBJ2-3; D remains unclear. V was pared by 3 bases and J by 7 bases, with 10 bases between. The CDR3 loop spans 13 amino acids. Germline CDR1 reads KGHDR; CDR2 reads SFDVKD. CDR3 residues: CATSDGLLNTQYF. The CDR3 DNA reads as TGTGCCACCAGTGATGGCCTACTAAATACGCAGTATTTT.

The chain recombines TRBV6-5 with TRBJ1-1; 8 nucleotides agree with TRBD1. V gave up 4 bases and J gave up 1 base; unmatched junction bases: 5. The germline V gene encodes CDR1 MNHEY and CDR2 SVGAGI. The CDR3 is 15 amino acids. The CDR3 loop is CASSSPGTGNTEAFF. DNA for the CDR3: TGTGCCAGCAGTTCCCCTGGGACAGGGAACACTGAAGCTTTCTTT.

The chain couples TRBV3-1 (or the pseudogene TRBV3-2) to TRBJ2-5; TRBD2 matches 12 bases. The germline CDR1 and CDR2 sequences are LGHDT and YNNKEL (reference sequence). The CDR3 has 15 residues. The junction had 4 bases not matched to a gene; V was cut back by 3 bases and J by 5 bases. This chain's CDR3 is CASSQLAGGLETQYF. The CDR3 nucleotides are TGTGCCAGCAGCCAGCTAGCGGGGGGGCTTGAGACCCAGTACTTC.

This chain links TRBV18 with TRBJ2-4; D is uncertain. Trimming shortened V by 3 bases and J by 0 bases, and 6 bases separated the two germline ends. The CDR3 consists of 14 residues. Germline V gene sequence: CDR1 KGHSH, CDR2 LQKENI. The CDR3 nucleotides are TGTGCCAGCTCACCGGGCATAGCCAAAAACATTCAGTACTTC. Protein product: CASSPGIAKNIQYF.

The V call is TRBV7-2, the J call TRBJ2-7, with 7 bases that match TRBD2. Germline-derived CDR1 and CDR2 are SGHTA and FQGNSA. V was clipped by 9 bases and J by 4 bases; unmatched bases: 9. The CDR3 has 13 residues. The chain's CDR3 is CASLGTTTYEQYF. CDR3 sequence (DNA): TGTGCCAGTTTAGGGACTACCACGTACGAGCAGTACTTC.

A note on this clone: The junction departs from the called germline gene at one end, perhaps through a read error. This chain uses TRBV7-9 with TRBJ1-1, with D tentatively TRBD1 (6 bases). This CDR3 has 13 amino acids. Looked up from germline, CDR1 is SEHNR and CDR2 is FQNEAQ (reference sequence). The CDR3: CASRLGGLTEAFF. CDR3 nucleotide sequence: TGTGCCAGCAGGTTAGGGGGGCTGACTGAAGCTTTCTTT.

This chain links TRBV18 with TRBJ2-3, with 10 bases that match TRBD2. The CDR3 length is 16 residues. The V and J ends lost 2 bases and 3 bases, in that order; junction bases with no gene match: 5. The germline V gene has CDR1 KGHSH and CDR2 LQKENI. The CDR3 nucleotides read TGTGCCAGCTCACCAAGACCGGGACTAGCGACAGATACGCAGTATTTT. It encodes CASSPRPGLATDTQYF.

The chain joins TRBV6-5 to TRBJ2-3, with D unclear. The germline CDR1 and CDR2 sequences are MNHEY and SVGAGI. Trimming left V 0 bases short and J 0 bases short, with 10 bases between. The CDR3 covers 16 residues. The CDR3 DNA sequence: TGTGCCAGCAGTTACTCGAGGCTAACTAGCACAGATACGCAGTATTTT. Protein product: CASSYSRLTSTDTQYF.

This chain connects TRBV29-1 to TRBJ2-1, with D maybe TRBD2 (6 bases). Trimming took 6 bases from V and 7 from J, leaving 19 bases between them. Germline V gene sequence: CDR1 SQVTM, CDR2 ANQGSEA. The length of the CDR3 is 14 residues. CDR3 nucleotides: TGCAGCGTAAAGCGGGTAACGTACGGGAATGAGCAGTTCTTC. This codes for CSVKRVTYGNEQFF.

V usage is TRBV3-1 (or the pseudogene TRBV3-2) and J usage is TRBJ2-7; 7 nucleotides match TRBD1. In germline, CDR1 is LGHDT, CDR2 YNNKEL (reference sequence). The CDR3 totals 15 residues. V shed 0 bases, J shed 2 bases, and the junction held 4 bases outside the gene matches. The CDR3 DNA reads TGTGCCAGCAGCCAAGATCAGGGACAGACCTACGAGCAGTACTTC. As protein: CASSQDQGQTYEQYF.

CDR3 DNA: TGTGCCAGCAGCTCGGGGATGGGACTTTCAGCTTTCTTT. As protein: CASSSGMGLSAFF. The rearrangement joins TRBV13 to TRBJ1-1; TRBD1 might be the D (5 bases). The CDR3 length is 13 residues. Germline assignment: CDR1 PRHDT and CDR2 FYEKMQ (reference sequence). V dropped 4 bases and J dropped 10 bases, with 16 bases sitting between them.

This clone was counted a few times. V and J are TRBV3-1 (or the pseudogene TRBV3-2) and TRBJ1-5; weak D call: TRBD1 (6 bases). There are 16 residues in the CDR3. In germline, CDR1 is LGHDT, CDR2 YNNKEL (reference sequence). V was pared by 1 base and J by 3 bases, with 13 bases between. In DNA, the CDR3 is TGTGCCAGCAGCCAAGCTACAGGGCGAGCCAATCAGCCCCAGCATTTT. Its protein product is CASSQATGRANQPQHF.

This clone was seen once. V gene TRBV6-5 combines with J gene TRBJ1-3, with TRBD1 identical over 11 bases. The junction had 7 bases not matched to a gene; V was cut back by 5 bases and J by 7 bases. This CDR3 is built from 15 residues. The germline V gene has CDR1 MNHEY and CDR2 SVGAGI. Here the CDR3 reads CASSRERTGGNTIYF. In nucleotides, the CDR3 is TGTGCCAGCAGTCGGGAGCGGACAGGGGGCAACACCATATATTTT.

The CDR3 sequence: CASSQGTGLETQYF. DNA for the CDR3: TGTGCCAGCAGCCAAGGGACTGGCTTAGAGACCCAGTACTTC. The chain couples TRBV6-5 to TRBJ2-5; D might be TRBD2 (6 bases). Germline lookup yields CDR1 MNHEY and CDR2 SVGAGI. This CDR3 region has 14 residues. Trimming pared 6 bases from V and 4 bases from J, leaving 15 bases between.

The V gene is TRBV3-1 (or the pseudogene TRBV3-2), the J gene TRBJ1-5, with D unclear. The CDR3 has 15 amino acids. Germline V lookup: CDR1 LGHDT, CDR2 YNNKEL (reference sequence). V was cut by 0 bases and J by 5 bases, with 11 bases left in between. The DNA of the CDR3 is TGTGCCAGCAGCCAAGATTCGGGGTCAGATCAGCCCCAGCATTTT. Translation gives CASSQDSGSDQPQHF.

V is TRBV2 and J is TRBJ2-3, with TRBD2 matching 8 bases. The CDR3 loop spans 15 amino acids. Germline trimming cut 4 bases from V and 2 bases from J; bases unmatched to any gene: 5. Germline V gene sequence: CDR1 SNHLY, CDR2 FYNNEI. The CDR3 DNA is TGTGCCAGCAGTGCCGCCGGACTAGCCACAGATACGCAGTATTTT. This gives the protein CASSAAGLATDTQYF. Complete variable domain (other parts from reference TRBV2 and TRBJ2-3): EPEVTQTPSHQVTQMGQEVILRCVPISNHLYFYWYRQILGQKVEFLVSFYNNEISEKSEIFDDQFSVERPDGSNFTLKIRSTKLEDSAMYFCASSAAGLATDTQYFGPGTRLTVL.

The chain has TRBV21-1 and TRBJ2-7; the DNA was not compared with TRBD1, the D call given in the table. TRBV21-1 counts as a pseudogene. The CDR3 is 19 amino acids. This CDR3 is CASSKRGRQGGEEPYEQYF. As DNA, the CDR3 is TGTGCCAGCAGCAAGAGGGGAAGACAGGGGGGAGAAGAGCCCTACGAGCAGTACTTC.

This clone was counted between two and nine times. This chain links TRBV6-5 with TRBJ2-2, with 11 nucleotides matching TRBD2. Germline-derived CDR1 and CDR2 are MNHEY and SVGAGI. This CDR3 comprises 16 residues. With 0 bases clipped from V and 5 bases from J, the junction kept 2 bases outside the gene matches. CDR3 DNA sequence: TGTGCCAGCAGTTACTCCGCTAGCGGGAGGACCGGGGAGCTGTTTTTT. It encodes CASSYSASGRTGELFF.